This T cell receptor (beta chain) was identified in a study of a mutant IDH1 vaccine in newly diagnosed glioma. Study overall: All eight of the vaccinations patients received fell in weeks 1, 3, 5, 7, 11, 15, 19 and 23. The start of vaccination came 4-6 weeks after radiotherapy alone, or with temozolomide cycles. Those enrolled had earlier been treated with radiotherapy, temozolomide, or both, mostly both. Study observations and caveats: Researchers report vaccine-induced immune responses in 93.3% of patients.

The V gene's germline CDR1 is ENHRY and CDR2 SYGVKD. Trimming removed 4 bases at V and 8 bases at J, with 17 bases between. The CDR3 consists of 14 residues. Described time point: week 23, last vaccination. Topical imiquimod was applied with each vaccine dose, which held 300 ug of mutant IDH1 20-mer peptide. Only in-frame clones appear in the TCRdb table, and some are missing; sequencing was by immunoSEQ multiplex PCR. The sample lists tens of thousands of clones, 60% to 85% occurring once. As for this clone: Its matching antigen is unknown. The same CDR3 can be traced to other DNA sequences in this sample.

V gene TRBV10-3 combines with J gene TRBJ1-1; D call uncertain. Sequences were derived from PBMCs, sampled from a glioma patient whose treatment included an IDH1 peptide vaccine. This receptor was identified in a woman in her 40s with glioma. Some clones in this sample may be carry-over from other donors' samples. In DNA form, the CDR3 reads TGTGCCATCAGTGCTCCGACGGGTAGAGGAGAAGCTTTCTTT. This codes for CAISAPTGRGEAFF.